This passage covers 18 T cell receptor beta chains from one sample sequenced in a study of control samples from healthy donors and cancer patients. Clones were sequenced by immunoSEQ multiplex PCR, and TCRdb holds only the in-frame ones, with some missing. The table records 200,000 to 250,000 clones, roughly 94% of them present only once. What was sequenced was blood. These receptors were collected from a man aged 45-65 years in good health.

This chain connects TRBV7-2 to TRBJ1-2; 7 bases line up with TRBD1. The trim removed 3 bases at V and 8 bases at J, leaving 6 bases unmatched. The CDR3 contains 13 residues. CDR1 is SGHTA, CDR2 FQGNSA, per germline. The CDR3 is CASSFRTGRGYTF. The CDR3, as DNA: TGTGCCAGCAGCTTTCGGACAGGACGGGGCTACACCTTC.

The J gene is TRBJ2-2, the V gene TRBV6-2 or TRBV6-3; D is possibly TRBD1 (7 bases). V lost 2 bases and J 5 bases, leaving 12 bases between the germline ends. CDR3 length: 15 residues. CDR1 MNHEY and CDR2 SVGEGT come from the germline V gene. The CDR3: CASSYETGRTGELFF. DNA of the CDR3: TGTGCCAGCAGTTACGAGACAGGGAGGACCGGGGAGCTGTTTTTT.

V usage is TRBV29-1 and J usage is TRBJ2-1; D remains unclear. Germline assignment: CDR1 SQVTM and CDR2 ANQGSEA. The CDR3 runs to 11 residues. V was cut by 2 bases and J by 5 bases, with 4 bases left in between. The DNA of the CDR3 is TGCAGCGTTGAAACGGACAATGAGCAGTTCTTC. Its protein product is CSVETDNEQFF.

The J gene is TRBJ2-7, the V gene TRBV19, with 16 bases lining up with TRBD2. The trim removed 5 bases at V and 4 bases at J, leaving 5 bases unmatched. The CDR3 consists of 16 residues. Germline CDR1 is LNHDA and CDR2 is SQIVND (reference sequence). In nucleotides, the CDR3 is TGTGCCAGTAGTGCACCGGGACTAGCGGGGGGGTACGAGCAGTACTTC. Its protein is CASSAPGLAGGYEQYF.

The chain is built from TRBV10-1 and TRBJ2-1, with 7 bases fitting TRBD1. V shed 2 bases and J 8 bases; nucleotides not matched to a gene: 6. CDR1 and CDR2 from the germline V gene are WNHNN and SYGVQD (reference sequence). The CDR3 has 14 residues. CDR3 amino acids: CASSEDTGADEQFF. The CDR3 DNA follows: TGCGCCAGCAGTGAGGATACAGGGGCCGATGAGCAGTTCTTC.

This chain joins TRBV9 and TRBJ2-1; 7 bases agree with TRBD1. CDR3 length equals 16 residues. After removal of 0 bases from V and 3 bases from J, the junction contained 6 bases not matched to a gene. The germline V gene encodes CDR1 SGDLS and CDR2 YYNGEE. CDR3 nucleotides: TGTGCCAGCAGCGTAGTAGGGGGCCAGGTCTACAATGAGCAGTTCTTC. Protein sequence: CASSVVGGQVYNEQFF.

The chain employs TRBV5-5 and TRBJ1-5; D is ambiguous. This CDR3 region has 14 residues. From germline, CDR1 is SGHKS and CDR2 YYEKEE (reference sequence). Between the trimmed V and J ends, which lost 2 bases and 9 bases, there was a span of 15 bases. CDR3 amino acids: CASSLDDFYGPQHF. The CDR3 nucleotides read TGTGCCAGCAGCTTAGACGATTTCTATGGGCCCCAGCATTTT.

The rearrangement joins TRBV3-1 (or the pseudogene TRBV3-2) to TRBJ1-6; D is uncertain. Germline V gene sequence: CDR1 LGHDT, CDR2 YNNKEL (reference sequence). The CDR3 is 13 residues long. V was pared by 4 bases and J by 10 bases, with 11 bases between. CDR3 sequence (DNA): TGTGCCAGCAGCCCTACGGCTAAGTCACCCCTCCACTTT. Translating gives CASSPTAKSPLHF.

The genes are TRBV6-6 and TRBJ1-1; TRBD1 might be the D (6 bases). V shed 0 bases and J shed 0 bases, with 11 bases lying between them. Looked up from germline, CDR1 is MNHNY and CDR2 is SVGAGI (reference sequence). There are 16 residues in the CDR3. CDR3 sequence reads: CASSYSEGVLNTEAFF. The CDR3 DNA reads as TGTGCCAGCAGTTACTCAGAGGGGGTCCTGAACACTGAAGCTTTCTTT.

The chain has TRBV5-1 and TRBJ2-2, with 8 bases lining up with TRBD1. Germline trimming cut 4 bases from V and 7 bases from J; bases unmatched to any gene: 12. Germline CDR1 and CDR2: SGHRS and YFSETQ. The CDR3 loop spans 16 amino acids. This chain's CDR3 is CASSVDRTGGLGELFF. The DNA for the CDR3 is TGCGCCAGCAGCGTGGATCGAACAGGGGGACTCGGGGAGCTGTTTTTT. Filled out from reference TRBV5-1 and TRBJ2-2, the complete variable domain reads KAGVTQTPRYLIKTRGQQVTLSCSPISGHRSVSWYQQTPGQGLQFLFEYFSETQRNKGNFPGRFSGRQFSNSRSEMNVSTLELGDSALYLCASSVDRTGGLGELFFGEGSRLTVL.

J is TRBJ2-2 and V is TRBV2; TRBD2 matches 7 bases. The CDR3 totals 15 residues. V lost 4 bases, J lost 5 bases, and 7 bases stayed unmatched. Germline V gene lookup returns CDR1 SNHLY and CDR2 FYNNEI. The chain's CDR3 is CASSATSHGTGELFF. CDR3 sequence (DNA): TGTGCCAGCAGTGCGACTAGCCATGGGACCGGGGAGCTGTTTTTT.

This chain joins TRBV6-6 and TRBJ2-7; 8 bases map to TRBD1. Looked up from germline, CDR1 is MNHNY and CDR2 is SVGAGI (reference sequence). The V segment lost 8 bases and the J segment 5 bases; nucleotides outside the gene matches: 11. The CDR3 loop spans 14 amino acids. In DNA form, the CDR3 reads TGTGCCAGCGGGATAGACAGGGGAGTGCACGAGCAGTACTTC. Amino acid sequence: CASGIDRGVHEQYF.

V gene TRBV5-1 combines with J gene TRBJ2-1; the match to TRBD1 covers 10 bases. This CDR3 has 15 amino acids. The germline CDR1 and CDR2 sequences are SGHRS and YFSETQ. The ends lost 6 bases at V and 8 bases at J; junction bases unmatched: 11. This CDR3 reads CASKDGTGVIDEQFF. CDR3 coding DNA: TGCGCCAGCAAGGATGGGACAGGGGTTATAGATGAGCAGTTCTTC.

The chain couples TRBV2 to TRBJ2-1, with TRBD2 matching 9 bases. CDR3 length: 16 amino acids. CDR1 SNHLY and CDR2 FYNNEI come from the germline V gene. J lost 7 bases, V lost 7 bases, and 14 bases had no gene match. In DNA, the CDR3 is TGTGCCAGCACTTTAGAGAGCGGGGGGTCTTTGAATGAGCAGTTCTTC. It encodes CASTLESGGSLNEQFF.

Comments on this clone: Other DNA sequences in this specimen translate into the identical CDR3. The V gene is TRBV9, the J gene TRBJ2-1; maybe TRBD2 (7 bases). Germline CDR1 reads SGDLS; CDR2 reads YYNGEE. The germline V and J ends were trimmed by 0 bases and 2 bases, with 9 bases remaining between them. The CDR3 is made up of 15 amino acids. The CDR3 spells CASSVGGGAYNEQFF. CDR3 in DNA: TGTGCCAGCAGCGTAGGCGGGGGCGCCTACAATGAGCAGTTCTTC.

The chain recombines TRBV5-6 with TRBJ2-7, with TRBD1 identical over 8 bases. The junction had 0 bases not matched to a gene; V was cut back by 1 base and J by 3 bases. The germline gives CDR1 SGHDT, CDR2 YYEEEE. This CDR3 is built from 13 residues. In nucleotides, the CDR3 is TGTGCCAGCAGCTTGACAGGGGGCTACGAGCAGTACGTC. It translates to CASSLTGGYEQYV.

The rearrangement joins TRBV4-1 to TRBJ1-1; 8 bases are a match to TRBD1. Germline CDR1 MGHRA, CDR2 YSYEKL. Trimming removed 1 base from V and 4 bases from J; junction bases left unmatched: 2. The CDR3 length is 14 residues. The CDR3 region has the DNA TGCGCCAGCAGCCAAGGGGACAGGAGCACTGAAGCTTTCTTT. It yields the protein CASSQGDRSTEAFF.

This chain joins TRBV24-1 and TRBJ1-4, with 8 bases lining up with TRBD1. CDR3 length: 15 residues. With 6 bases clipped from V and 6 bases from J, the junction kept 8 bases outside the gene matches. CDR1 and CDR2 (germline): KGHDR, SFDVKD. The CDR3 protein is CATSSPGTGDEKLFF. CDR3 in DNA: TGTGCCACCAGTTCTCCCGGGACAGGAGATGAAAAACTGTTTTTT.